Sequencing of this T cell receptor beta chain was carried out in a study of blood T cell repertoires in COVID-19. About the research overall: Collection of acute and convalescent COVID-19 samples took place in the United States, Italy and Spain. PBMCs, B-cell-depleted T cells, or T cells provided the cDNA or gDNA that made up the material.

With respect to this clone: Other DNA sequences in the sample encode the same CDR3.

Original methodology: Amplification from reference gene primers served as the basis for estimated nucleated cell counts. The data were produced by immunoSEQ multiplex PCR, yet TCRdb's version contains in-frame clones alone and is incomplete. V, J and clone size are taken as reported in that table, and D and trimming were inferred from the DNA itself. The sample lists 270,000 or so clones, roughly 88% occurring once. The TCR originated in a woman aged 25 to 45 with active or convalescent COVID-19. The material sequenced was peripheral blood.

The chain's CDR3 is CASSLGQGNYGYTF. CDR3 coding DNA: TGTGCCAGCAGTTTAGGTCAGGGGAACTATGGCTACACCTTC. V usage is TRBV28 and J usage is TRBJ1-2, with D possibly matching TRBD1 (6 bases). The CDR3 extends over 14 amino acids. The V end lost 2 bases, the J end lost 2 bases, and 9 bases lay between the germline ends. Germline V CDR1 and CDR2: MDHEN, SYDVKM.